The entry below describes one T cell receptor (beta chain). The data derive from a study of T cell changes during pregnancy in multiple sclerosis. CDR1 is SGDLS, CDR2 YYNGEE, per germline. V shed 4 bases, J shed 7 bases, and the junction held 9 bases outside the gene matches. The CDR3 consists of 14 residues. Produced via immunoSEQ multiplex PCR; TCRdb's table is partial and in-frame only. Among around 110,000 clones listed, 92% were seen once. The starting material was peripheral blood, obtained after pregnancy. The chain is built from TRBV9 and TRBJ1-2; 8 nucleotides agree with TRBD1. The sequence came from a female donor with multiple sclerosis, enrolled in a pregnancy study. In DNA, the CDR3 is TGTGCCAGCAGCCCATGGACAGGGACGACTGGCTACACCTTC. Encoded protein: CASSPWTGTTGYTF.